Listed below are T cell receptor beta chains from one sample, sequenced in a study of blood T cells in healthy people across ages. TCRdb processed the 5' RACE reads anew with MiXCR; each CDR3 protein has one entry. The sample contains about 680,000 distinct CDR3 sequences, 49% of which appear only once. Sequenced: blood. These receptors were obtained from a woman aged 55 to 70 in good health. The CDR3 runs from the conserved cysteine through the conserved F or W. A D gene is named only where the DNA matches it firmly. Some rows mark clone size as missing; the rest say once, few, many or name a class of expanded clone.

j_call v_call clone_size d_call cdr3_aa cdr3_nt
TRBJ1-1 TRBV7-2 few TRBD1 CASSLAAGGTEAFF TGTGCCAGCAGCTTAGCCGCAGGGGGCACTGAAGCTTTCTTT
TRBJ1-4 TRBV24-1 few TRBD1 CATSETPGQGNEKLFF TGTGCCACCAGTGAGACCCCGGGACAGGGAAATGAAAAACTGTTTTTT
TRBJ2-7 TRBV7-9 few NA CASSPPVAYNEQYF TGTGCCAGCAGCCCCCCGGTAGCCTACAATGAGCAGTACTTC
TRBJ2-2 TRBV12-3/TRBV12-4 NA NA CASSTQNTGEVFF TGTGCCAGCTCTACACAGAACACCGGGGAGGTGTTTTTT
TRBJ2-1 TRBV6-2/TRBV6-3 few TRBD2 CARSATSDTYNEQFF TGTGCCAGAAGTGCCACTAGCGACACGTACAATGAGCAGTTCTTC
TRBJ2-5 TRBV20-1 NA TRBD2 CSAPPSGTPPKQYF TGCAGTGCTCCCCCTAGCGGGACCCCTCCGAAGCAGTACTTC
TRBJ2-7 TRBV7-2 NA NA CASSLEGGGAYEQYF TGTGCCAGCAGCTTAGAAGGGGGCGGGGCATACGAGCAGTACTTC
TRBJ2-2 TRBV4-1 NA TRBD2 CASSHRLAGGANTGELFF TGCGCCAGCAGCCACAGACTAGCGGGGGGCGCGAACACCGGGGAGCTGTTTTTT
TRBJ2-5 TRBV20-1 NA TRBD2 CSARGAGGTTQYF TGCAGTGCAAGAGGGGCGGGAGGAACGACCCAGTACTTC
TRBJ2-2 TRBV28 NA TRBD2 CASSSPTSDRGLAGGPTGELFF TGTGCCAGCAGTTCCCCTACCTCGGACAGGGGACTAGCGGGAGGGCCCACCGGGGAGCTGTTTTTT
TRBJ2-1 TRBV20-1 NA NA CSANSRSSYNEQFF TGCAGTGCTAACTCAAGGAGCTCCTACAATGAGCAGTTCTTC
TRBJ2-2 TRBV29-1 many NA CSVGQGNTGELFF TGCAGCGTTGGTCAGGGGAACACCGGGGAGCTGTTTTTT
TRBJ2-7 TRBV28 NA TRBD2 CASSFQLAGNSYEQYF TGTGCCAGCAGTTTCCAGCTAGCGGGCAATTCCTACGAGCAGTACTTC
TRBJ2-5 TRBV27 many NA CASSPRAGDGGTQYF TGTGCCAGCAGTCCAAGGGCCGGGGATGGAGGGACCCAGTACTTC
TRBJ2-7 TRBV7-8 few TRBD1 CASSYDTGQGREQYF TGTGCCAGCAGCTATGACACGGGACAGGGACGCGAGCAGTACTTC
TRBJ2-7 TRBV6-2/TRBV6-3 NA TRBD2 CASSPTRLAGGYEQYF TGTGCCAGCAGCCCAACCCGACTAGCGGGAGGCTACGAGCAGTACTTC
TRBJ2-2 TRBV7-2 NA TRBD1 CASSHGQGAYTGELFF TGTGCCAGCAGCCATGGACAGGGGGCGTACACCGGGGAGCTGTTTTTT
TRBJ2-4 TRBV20-1 NA NA CSARVGTLAKNIQYF TGCAGTGCTAGAGTGGGGACTTTAGCCAAAAACATTCAGTACTTC
TRBJ1-2 TRBV7-9 few NA CASSLVLKVDGHGYTF TGTGCCAGCAGCTTGGTTCTTAAAGTCGACGGACATGGCTACACCTTC
TRBJ2-7 TRBV20-1 NA NA CSARVPGLNEQYF TGCAGTGCTAGAGTGCCAGGGCTCAACGAGCAGTACTTC
TRBJ1-5 TRBV27 NA NA CASGLGLRTLGQPQHF TGTGCCAGCGGTTTAGGCTTGAGGACCCTAGGCCAGCCCCAGCATTTT
TRBJ1-3 TRBV6-1 NA NA CASSEGRERTLRGNTIYF TGTGCCAGCAGTGAAGGGAGGGAGCGGACGTTAAGAGGAAACACCATATATTTT
TRBJ2-2 TRBV7-9 NA NA CASSFSNTGELFF TGTGCCAGTAGCTTCTCAAACACCGGGGAGCTGTTTTTT
TRBJ1-2 TRBV7-2 NA NA CASSLGSVYGYTF TGTGCCAGCAGCCTAGGTTCCGTCTATGGCTACACCTTC
TRBJ2-7 TRBV5-1 NA TRBD2 CASSLGSTSGSYEQYF TGCGCCAGCAGCTTGGGATCGACTAGCGGGAGCTACGAGCAGTACTTC
TRBJ1-2 TRBV6-2/TRBV6-3 NA TRBD1 CASRPDRVDGYTF TGTGCCAGCAGACCGGACAGGGTTGATGGCTACACCTTC
TRBJ2-3 TRBV7-2 NA NA CASSSWGRGPTDTQYF TGTGCCAGCAGCTCTTGGGGCAGAGGTCCCACAGATACGCAGTATTTT
TRBJ2-7 TRBV5-1 once TRBD1 CASSLTGVSSYEQYF TGCGCCAGCAGCCTAACAGGGGTCTCTTCCTACGAGCAGTACTTC
TRBJ1-2 TRBV20-1 NA NA CSARSGYGYTF TGCAGTGCTAGAAGTGGTTATGGCTACACCTTC
TRBJ2-1 TRBV11-2 NA TRBD2 CASAPGGGLFYERFF TGTGCCAGCGCCCCAGGCGGGGGGCTATTCTATGAGCGGTTCTTC
TRBJ2-1 TRBV7-2 once NA CANSPQGHLTAGEQFF TGTGCCAACAGCCCACAGGGACATCTCACGGCAGGCGAGCAGTTCTTC
TRBJ2-3 TRBV5-1 NA NA CASSFQDTTDTQYF TGCGCCAGCAGCTTTCAGGACACTACAGATACGCAGTATTTT
TRBJ1-2 TRBV7-9 few TRBD1 CASSLQGDRVSYGYTF TGTGCCAGCAGCTTACAAGGGGACAGGGTATCCTATGGCTACACCTTC
TRBJ2-3 TRBV7-2 many NA CASSRTDTQYF TGTGCCAGCAGCCGCACAGATACGCAGTATTTT
TRBJ2-2 TRBV5-1 once NA CASSSLKQGSTGELFF TGCGCCAGCAGCTCCTTAAAACAGGGATCCACCGGGGAGCTGTTTTTT
TRBJ1-5 TRBV7-2 NA NA CASSLDGGSNQPQHF TGTGCCAGCAGCTTAGACGGTGGGAGCAATCAGCCCCAGCATTTT
TRBJ1-1 TRBV28 many TRBD1 CASSSSGTGFTEAFF TGTGCCAGCAGTTCGTCCGGGACAGGGTTCACTGAAGCTTTCTTT
TRBJ2-7 TRBV7-3 NA TRBD2 CASSSTSGSGEQYF TGTGCCAGCAGCTCGACTAGCGGGAGTGGCGAGCAGTACTTC
TRBJ2-7 TRBV20-1 many TRBD2 CSAREAGLANRQQYF TGCAGTGCTAGAGAAGCAGGACTAGCGAATCGGCAGCAGTACTTC
TRBJ1-2 TRBV29-1 many NA CSVYREGGYTF TGCAGCGTTTACAGGGAGGGTGGCTACACCTTC
TRBJ1-5 TRBV4-3 NA NA CASSQDRGWSQPQHF TGCGCCAGCAGCCAAGACCGGGGTTGGAGTCAGCCCCAGCATTTT
TRBJ1-1 TRBV2 NA NA CASSDPQSTEAFF TGTGCCAGCAGTGACCCCCAGAGCACTGAAGCTTTCTTT
TRBJ2-7 TRBV27 NA TRBD2 CASSPTSGRRHEQYF TGTGCCAGCAGCCCCACTAGCGGGAGAAGGCACGAGCAGTACTTC
TRBJ2-5 TRBV5-6 many NA CASSLGLAQETQYF TGTGCCAGCAGTTTGGGACTCGCGCAAGAGACCCAGTACTTC
TRBJ2-5 TRBV29-1 NA NA CSVVARDKSTEQYF TGCAGCGTTGTAGCTCGGGATAAGTCGACTGAGCAGTACTTC
TRBJ2-3 TRBV15 few NA CATSRGQGTDTQYF TGTGCCACCAGCAGAGGGCAGGGCACAGATACGCAGTATTTT
TRBJ2-5 TRBV24-1 few NA CATSGGVQETQYF TGTGCCACCAGTGGGGGGGTTCAAGAGACCCAGTACTTC
TRBJ2-5 TRBV6-2/TRBV6-3 NA TRBD2 CASSDLAGGYNEQYF TGTGCCAGCAGTGACCTAGCGGGAGGCTACAATGAGCAGTACTTC
TRBJ2-1 TRBV20-1 few TRBD1 CSATRTGTAQFF TGCAGTGCCACGAGGACAGGGACCGCGCAGTTCTTC
TRBJ1-1 TRBV7-2 NA TRBD1 CASSSRPFGGQPVNTEVFF TGTGCCAGCAGCTCGCGACCCTTTGGGGGACAGCCAGTGAACACTGAAGTTTTCTTT
TRBJ2-6 TRBV5-8 NA TRBD1 CASSRRDRGLSGANVLTF TGTGCCAGCAGCCGGAGGGACAGGGGTCTCTCTGGGGCCAACGTCCTGACTTTC
TRBJ1-6 TRBV5-1 NA NA CASSSDGGLNSPLHF TGCGCCAGCAGCTCGGACGGAGGACTTAATTCACCCCTCCACTTT
TRBJ2-7 TRBV7-2 once NA CASSPSSLGLELSYEQYF TGTGCCAGCAGCCCCTCCTCTCTGGGACTCGAACTATCCTACGAGCAGTACTTC
TRBJ2-1 TRBV14 NA TRBD2 CASSQDKGLAVYNEQFF TGTGCCAGCAGCCAAGATAAAGGACTAGCAGTATACAATGAGCAGTTCTTC